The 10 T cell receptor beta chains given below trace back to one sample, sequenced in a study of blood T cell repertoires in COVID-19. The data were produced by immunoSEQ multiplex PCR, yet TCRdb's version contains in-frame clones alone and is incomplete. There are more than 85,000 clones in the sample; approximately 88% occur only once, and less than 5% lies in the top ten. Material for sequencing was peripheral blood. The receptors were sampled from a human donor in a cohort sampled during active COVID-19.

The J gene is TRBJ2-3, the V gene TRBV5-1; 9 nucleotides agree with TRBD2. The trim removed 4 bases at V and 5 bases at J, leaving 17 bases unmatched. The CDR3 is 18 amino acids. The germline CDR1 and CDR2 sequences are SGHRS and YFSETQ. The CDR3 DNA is TGCGCCAGCAGCCCGAGTAAGGGCGGGGGGGCCTTAGAAGATACGCAGTATTTT. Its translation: CASSPSKGGGALEDTQYF.

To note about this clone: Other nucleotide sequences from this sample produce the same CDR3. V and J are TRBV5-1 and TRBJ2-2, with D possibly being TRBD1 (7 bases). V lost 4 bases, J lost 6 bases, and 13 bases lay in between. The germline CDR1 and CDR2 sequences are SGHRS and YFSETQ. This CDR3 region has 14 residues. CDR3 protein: CASSRQGGPGELFF. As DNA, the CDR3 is TGCGCCAGCAGCCGACAGGGAGGCCCCGGGGAGCTGTTTTTT.

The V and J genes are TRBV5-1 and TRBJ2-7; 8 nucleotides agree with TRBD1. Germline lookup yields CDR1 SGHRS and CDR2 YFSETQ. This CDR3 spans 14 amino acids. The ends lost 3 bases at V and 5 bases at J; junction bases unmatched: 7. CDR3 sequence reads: CASSSWTGLDEQYF. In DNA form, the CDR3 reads TGCGCCAGCAGCTCCTGGACAGGGCTGGACGAGCAGTACTTC.

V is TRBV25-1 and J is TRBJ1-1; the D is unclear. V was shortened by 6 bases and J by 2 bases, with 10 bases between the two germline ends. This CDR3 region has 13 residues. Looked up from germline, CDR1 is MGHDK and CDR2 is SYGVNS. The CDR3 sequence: CASSPTPNTEAFF. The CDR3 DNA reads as TGTGCCAGCAGCCCGACACCTAACACTGAAGCTTTCTTT.

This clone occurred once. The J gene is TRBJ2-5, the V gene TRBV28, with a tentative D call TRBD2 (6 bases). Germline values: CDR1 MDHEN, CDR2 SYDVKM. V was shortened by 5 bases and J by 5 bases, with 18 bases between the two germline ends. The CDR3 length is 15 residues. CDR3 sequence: CASSGIPAGRETQYF. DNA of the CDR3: TGTGCCAGCAGTGGGATACCGGCGGGGCGGGAGACCCAGTACTTC.

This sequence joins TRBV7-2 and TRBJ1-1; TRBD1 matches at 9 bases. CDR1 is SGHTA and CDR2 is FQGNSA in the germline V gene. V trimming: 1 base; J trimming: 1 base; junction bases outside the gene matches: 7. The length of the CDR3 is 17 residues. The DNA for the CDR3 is TGTGCCAGCAGCTTAGTCGGGGGGACAGGGCGGAACACTGAAGCTTTCTTT. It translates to CASSLVGGTGRNTEAFF.

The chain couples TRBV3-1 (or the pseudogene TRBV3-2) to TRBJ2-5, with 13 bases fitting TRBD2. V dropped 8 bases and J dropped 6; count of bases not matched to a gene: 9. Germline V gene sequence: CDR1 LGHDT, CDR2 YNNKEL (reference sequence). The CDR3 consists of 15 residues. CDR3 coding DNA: TGTGCCAGCGCATTACTAGCGGGGGGGCCGCAGACCCAGTACTTC. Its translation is CASALLAGGPQTQYF.

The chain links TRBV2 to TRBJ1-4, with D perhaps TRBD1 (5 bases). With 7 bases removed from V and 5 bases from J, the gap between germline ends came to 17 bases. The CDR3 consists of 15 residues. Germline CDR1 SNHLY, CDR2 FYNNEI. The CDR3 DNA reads TGTGCCAGCAACCCCGCGGGGGTCTCCAATGAAAAACTGTTTTTT. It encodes CASNPAGVSNEKLFF.

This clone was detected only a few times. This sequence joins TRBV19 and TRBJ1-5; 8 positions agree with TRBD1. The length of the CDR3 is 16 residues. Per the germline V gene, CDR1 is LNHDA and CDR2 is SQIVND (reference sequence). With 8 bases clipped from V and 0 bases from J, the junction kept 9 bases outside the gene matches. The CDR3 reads CASSWTGIGSNQPQHF. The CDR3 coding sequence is TGTGCCAGTTCCTGGACAGGGATCGGTAGCAATCAGCCCCAGCATTTT. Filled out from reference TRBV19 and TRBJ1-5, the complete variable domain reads DGGITQSPKYLFRKEGQNVTLSCEQNLNHDAMYWYRQDPGQGLRLIYYSQIVNDFQKGDIAEGYSVSREKKESFPLTVTSAQKNPTAFYLCASSWTGIGSNQPQHFGDGTRLSIL.

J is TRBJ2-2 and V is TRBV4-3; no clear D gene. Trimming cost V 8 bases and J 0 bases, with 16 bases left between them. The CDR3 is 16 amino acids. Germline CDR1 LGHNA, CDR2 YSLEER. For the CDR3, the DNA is TGCGCCAGCCGGAGTACTTCCAGAACGAACACCGGGGAGCTGTTTTTT. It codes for CASRSTSRTNTGELFF.